These 21 T cell receptor beta chains came from one sample sequenced in a study of graft-versus-host responses after intestinal transplantation. Method: immunoSEQ multiplex PCR; TCRdb's copy keeps in-frame clones and lacks some. The sample records about 40,000 clones, about 95% being singletons. These TCRs are of unknown antigen specificity. This specimen was unstimulated CD8+ T cells sorted from spleen or lymph node cells, taken before transplant. All receptors come from a human donor who was the organ donor for an intestinal transplant.

This clone was detected a few times. The V call is TRBV27, the J call TRBJ1-5; D might be TRBD1 (5 bases). The CDR3 runs to 13 residues. Germline V lookup: CDR1 MNHEY, CDR2 SMNVEV (reference sequence). The V and J ends lost 0 bases and 6 bases respectively, with 6 bases between them. Written as DNA, the CDR3 is TGTGCCAGCAGTTTATCGGGGGTTCAGCCCCAGCATTTT. The encoded protein is CASSLSGVQPQHF.

V and J are TRBV6-5 and TRBJ2-7, with D possibly matching TRBD2 (5 bases). Germline V lookup: CDR1 MNHEY, CDR2 SVGAGI. The CDR3 consists of 13 residues. Deletions cut 4 bases from V and 3 bases from J, with 10 bases between. The CDR3 spells CASSSGNHYEQYF. The CDR3 DNA is TGTGCCAGCAGTTCGGGGAATCACTACGAGCAGTACTTC.

The V and J genes are TRBV27 and TRBJ1-6, with D possibly TRBD1 on 6 matching bases. V lost 3 bases, J lost 3 bases, and 12 bases lay in between. Per the germline V gene, CDR1 is MNHEY and CDR2 is SMNVEV (reference sequence). This CDR3 comprises 16 residues. CDR3 residues: CASSFQGLDYNSPLHF. The CDR3, as DNA: TGTGCCAGCAGTTTCCAGGGGCTGGACTATAATTCACCCCTCCACTTT.

The chain recombines TRBV6-1 with TRBJ1-6; no firm D call. CDR1 and CDR2 (germline): MNHNS, SASEGT. The CDR3 loop spans 15 amino acids. V was pared by 7 bases and J by 6 bases, with 16 bases between. In DNA, the CDR3 is TGTGCCAGCATTCCATACATCTCAGCTAATTCACCCCTCCACTTT. This codes for CASIPYISANSPLHF.

The chain carries TRBV10-2 and TRBJ2-7; D is ambiguous. The ends were cut back, 5 bases at V and 5 bases at J, with 10 bases in the middle. Germline loops: CDR1 WSHSY, CDR2 SAAADI. This CDR3 is built from 12 residues. As DNA, the CDR3 is TGCGCCAGCAGTAGTGGGGTAAACGAGCAGTACTTC. Protein product: CASSSGVNEQYF.

The V gene is TRBV19, the J gene TRBJ1-1; D is unclear. V lost 4 bases, J lost 2 bases, and 14 bases lay in between. Germline V CDR1 and CDR2: LNHDA, SQIVND (reference sequence). This CDR3 has 15 amino acids. Here the CDR3 DNA reads TGTGCCAGTAGTAAGGGTCCACTAGAAAACACTGAAGCTTTCTTT. Encoded protein: CASSKGPLENTEAFF.

This sequence joins TRBV5-6 and TRBJ2-1; D not certain. Trimming shortened V by 0 bases and J by 0 bases, and 16 bases separated the two germline ends. Germline lookup yields CDR1 SGHDT and CDR2 YYEEEE. There are 18 residues in the CDR3. In nucleotides, the CDR3 is TGTGCCAGCAGCTTGGGCCGCTTGGGCTCGAGCTCCTACAATGAGCAGTTCTTC. This translates into CASSLGRLGSSSYNEQFF.

The DNA for the CDR3 is TGTGCCAGCAGCTTACTTTCTCCGCGGACTTTCCCAAGCGGCACTGAAGCTTTCTTT. Residues: CASSLLSPRTFPSGTEAFF. J is TRBJ1-1 and V is TRBV11-2, with D hard to call. V was clipped by 2 bases and J by 4 bases, with 26 bases between them. Germline values: CDR1 SGHAT, CDR2 FQNNGV. The CDR3 has 19 residues.

This chain connects TRBV25-1 to TRBJ2-1; D gene uncertain. The V end lost 3 bases, the J end lost 7 bases, and 7 bases lay between the germline ends. Germline values: CDR1 MGHDK, CDR2 SYGVNS. The CDR3 is 12 amino acids. CDR3 in DNA: TGTGCCAGCAGTGATAGATCGAATGAGCAGTTCTTC. Protein product: CASSDRSNEQFF.

This clone is a singleton in its sample. One end of the junction fails to match germline, which may point to a read error. The chain joins TRBV7-7 to TRBJ1-5; D gene unclear. This CDR3 is 17 amino acids long. Germline lookup yields CDR1 SSHAT and CDR2 FNYEAQ (reference sequence). Here the CDR3 reads CASSLGARWLGNQPQHF. The CDR3 bases are TGTGCTAGCAGCTTAGGAGCCAGATGGTTGGGAAATCAGCCCCAGCATTTT.

The rearrangement joins TRBV7-9 to TRBJ2-1; 10 nucleotides match TRBD2. The J segment lost 14 bases and the V segment lost 4 bases, leaving 2 bases of the junction unmatched. Germline V gene data show CDR1 as SEHNR and CDR2 as FQNEAQ (reference sequence). The CDR3 has 11 residues. The CDR3 is CASSSGTSEFF. For the CDR3, the DNA is TGTGCCAGCAGCTCCGGGACTAGCGAGTTCTTC.

The V and J genes are TRBV2 and TRBJ2-1; 14 bases agree with TRBD2. The CDR3 sequence is 16 residues long. The trim removed 4 bases at V and 10 bases at J, leaving 9 bases unmatched. The V gene's germline CDR1 is SNHLY and CDR2 FYNNEI. Written as DNA, the CDR3 is TGTGCCAGCAGTGGCCTGACTAGCGGGGGGGCAGGAGAGCAGTTCTTC. It encodes CASSGLTSGGAGEQFF.

The chain has TRBV9 and TRBJ2-7; weak D call: TRBD2 (5 bases). This CDR3 has 16 residues. Trimming took 0 bases from V and 2 from J, leaving 15 bases between them. Per the germline V gene, CDR1 is SGDLS and CDR2 is YYNGEE. CDR3 amino acids: CASSVGGSAVAYEQYF. CDR3 coding DNA: TGTGCCAGCAGCGTAGGAGGGAGTGCGGTGGCCTACGAGCAGTACTTC.

The gene calls are TRBV4-3 and TRBJ2-7, with TRBD2 identical over 10 bases. Germline values: CDR1 LGHNA, CDR2 YSLEER. The ends lost 0 bases at V and 4 bases at J; junction bases unmatched: 6. This CDR3 region has 16 residues. CDR3 protein: CASSQDRAGGVYEQYF. As DNA, the CDR3 is TGCGCCAGCAGCCAAGATCGAGCGGGGGGGGTTTACGAGCAGTACTTC.

The V call is TRBV7-3, the J call TRBJ2-3; TRBD2 matches at 10 bases. CDR1 is SGHTA and CDR2 is FQGTGA in the germline V gene. This CDR3 comprises 15 residues. With V trimmed by 3 bases and J by 1 base, 1 base remained unmatched. CDR3 in amino acids: CASSLGLARTDTQYF. CDR3 in DNA: TGTGCCAGCAGCTTGGGACTAGCGCGCACAGATACGCAGTATTTT.

This chain joins TRBV13 and TRBJ2-7, with 12 bases fitting TRBD1. This CDR3 comprises 13 residues. Per the germline V gene, CDR1 is PRHDT and CDR2 is FYEKMQ (reference sequence). J was trimmed by 7 bases and V by 6 bases; bases with no gene match: 4. CDR3 residues: CASSWDRGLEQYF. CDR3 in DNA: TGTGCCAGCAGTTGGGACAGGGGGCTTGAGCAGTACTTC.

This clone appeared a single time. The V gene is TRBV6-5, the J gene TRBJ2-5; possibly TRBD1 for D (5 bases). This CDR3 contains 14 residues. V lost 0 bases to trimming and J lost 5 bases, with 10 bases between them. Germline CDR1 MNHEY, CDR2 SVGAGI. The CDR3 region has the DNA TGTGCCAGCAGTTACTCGACAGCAGGGGAGACCCAGTACTTC. It is translated as CASSYSTAGETQYF.

This chain joins TRBV4-1 and TRBJ1-2; 9 bases align to TRBD1. CDR3 length: 14 amino acids. CDR1 is MGHRA and CDR2 is YSYEKL in the germline V gene. J lost 7 bases, V lost 0 bases, and 3 bases had no gene match. The CDR3 DNA is TGCGCCAGCAGCCAAGAAACAGGGGGCTCTGGCTACACCTTC. This encodes CASSQETGGSGYTF.

The CDR3 nucleotides read TGTGCCAGCAGCCCCGACACCACAGATACGCAGTATTTT. The encoded protein is CASSPDTTDTQYF. The rearrangement links TRBV11-2 to TRBJ2-3; no clear D gene. V was pared by 5 bases and J by 2 bases, with 8 bases between. The germline gives CDR1 SGHAT, CDR2 FQNNGV. This CDR3 has 13 residues.

The chain joins TRBV6-5 to TRBJ1-2, with 7 bases matching TRBD1. V lost 8 bases and J lost 6; bases outside the gene matches: 9. This CDR3 spans 13 amino acids. Germline CDR1 and CDR2: MNHEY and SVGAGI. The DNA for the CDR3 is TGTGCCAGCGCTGGATCGGACAGGCATGGCTACACCTTC. Residues: CASAGSDRHGYTF.

The CDR3 here is CASSHRWYGFSYNEQFF. CDR3 bases: TGCGCCAGCAGCCATCGGTGGTACGGATTCTCCTACAATGAGCAGTTCTTC. V and J are TRBV4-1 and TRBJ2-1; D call uncertain. Germline values: CDR1 MGHRA, CDR2 YSYEKL. Trimming cost V 3 bases and J 0 bases, with 15 bases left between them. The CDR3 runs to 17 residues.